Each of the 19 T cell receptor beta chains below was sequenced from the same sample in a study of shared clonotypes between healthy human individuals. The protocol was immunoSEQ multiplex PCR, while the TCRdb copy is restricted to in-frame clones and leaves out a portion. The table shows about 500,000 clones, with around 77% occurring only once. Material: PBMCs. The receptors stem from a woman between 40 and 55 years old in good health. Some clones in this sample may be carry-over from other donors' samples.

V and J are TRBV4-2 and TRBJ1-1; 9 nucleotides align to TRBD1. CDR3 length: 18 residues. With V trimmed by 1 base and J by 0 bases, 9 bases remained unmatched. Germline lookup yields CDR1 LGHNA and CDR2 YNFKEQ. The CDR3 nucleotides read TGTGCCAGCAGCCAAGCCGCAACGGGACAGGGCATGAACACTGAAGCTTTCTTT. Encoded protein: CASSQAATGQGMNTEAFF.

The chain uses TRBV19 and TRBJ2-7, with 11 bases that match TRBD1. J was trimmed by 1 base and V by 9 bases; bases with no gene match: 5. The germline V gene has CDR1 LNHDA and CDR2 SQIVND (reference sequence). CDR3 length: 14 residues. The CDR3 sequence: CASRRDRGSYEQYF. Written as DNA, the CDR3 is TGTGCCAGCAGGCGGGACAGGGGGTCCTACGAGCAGTACTTC.

This sequence joins TRBV19 and TRBJ2-3, with a weak D call TRBD1 (5 bases). CDR1 and CDR2 from the germline V gene are LNHDA and SQIVND (reference sequence). Deletions cut 10 bases from V and 1 base from J, with 12 bases between. The CDR3 contains 13 residues. Here the CDR3 reads CATGWEGTDTQYF. CDR3 DNA sequence: TGTGCCACAGGGTGGGAAGGCACAGATACGCAGTATTTT.

The genes are TRBV4-3 and TRBJ2-1, with 8 bases matching TRBD2. V dropped 3 bases and J dropped 2; count of bases not matched to a gene: 3. Germline V gene data show CDR1 as LGHNA and CDR2 as YSLEER. The CDR3 is 15 residues long. The CDR3 nucleotides read TGCGCCAGCAGCCATTCGGGACTAGCCTACAATGAGCAGTTCTTC. The encoded protein is CASSHSGLAYNEQFF.

The chain combines TRBV4-2 with TRBJ2-7; 9 nucleotides match TRBD2. Unmatched junction bases numbered 9, after V lost 1 base and J lost 5 bases. The CDR3 has 16 residues. Germline V lookup: CDR1 LGHNA, CDR2 YNFKEQ. DNA for the CDR3: TGTGCCAGCAGCCAAGGTTGGGCGGGAGGGCCTAACGAGCAGTACTTC. This sequence encodes CASSQGWAGGPNEQYF.

Points on this clone: One base away lies a much larger clone, so this may be a sequencing read error. The chain has TRBV7-3 and TRBJ1-6; 7 bases fit TRBD1. J lost 7 bases, V lost 6 bases, and 9 bases had no gene match. Per the germline V gene, CDR1 is SGHTA and CDR2 is FQGTGA. The CDR3 extends over 15 amino acids. Written as DNA, the CDR3 is TGTGCCAGCAGTCCTGGGGGACAGCCGAATTCACCCCTCCACTTT. Its translation is CASSPGGQPNSPLHF.

The chain couples TRBV6-5 to TRBJ2-1; D is unclear. The CDR3 spans 15 residues. The V gene's germline CDR1 is MNHEY and CDR2 SVGAGI. The germline V and J ends were trimmed by 1 base and 1 base, with 8 bases remaining between them. The CDR3 bases are TGTGCCAGCAGTTACTGGCGGAAATCCTACAATGAGCAGTTCTTC. Its translation: CASSYWRKSYNEQFF.

The CDR3 bases are TGTGCCAGCAGTGTACAGTACGAGCAGTACTTC. It is translated as CASSVQYEQYF. V gene TRBV6-1 combines with J gene TRBJ2-7; no reliable D call. This CDR3 contains 11 residues. V was clipped by 4 bases and J by 4 bases, with 5 bases between them. Per germline, CDR1 MNHNS and CDR2 SASEGT.

The sample holds one count of this clone. V usage is TRBV7-3 and J usage is TRBJ2-1; TRBD1 might be the D (6 bases). This CDR3 contains 15 residues. Trimming shortened V by 5 bases and J by 0 bases, and 11 bases separated the two germline ends. CDR1 and CDR2 (germline): SGHTA, FQGTGA. This CDR3 is CASSTDRSSYNEQFF. CDR3 nucleotides: TGTGCCAGCAGCACCGACAGGAGCTCCTACAATGAGCAGTTCTTC.

The chain joins TRBV5-1 to TRBJ2-5; D unresolved. Trimming stripped 3 bases from V and 0 bases from J, with 6 bases between. This CDR3 contains 13 residues. CDR1 and CDR2 (germline): SGHRS, YFSETQ. This CDR3 reads CASSSEYQETQYF. The CDR3, as DNA: TGCGCCAGCAGCTCAGAGTACCAAGAGACCCAGTACTTC.

The chain uses TRBV28 and TRBJ1-2; D might be TRBD1 (6 bases). Looked up from germline, CDR1 is MDHEN and CDR2 is SYDVKM. V lost 2 bases and J lost 4, with 11 bases in between. This CDR3 contains 14 residues. The CDR3 DNA follows: TGTGCCAGCAGTTTAAGACAGGACGGCTATGGCTACACCTTC. This codes for CASSLRQDGYGYTF.

Notes on this clone: A read error is the likely source, as a far larger clone sits one nucleotide away. This CDR3 is also generated by other DNA sequences in the sample. The rearrangement links TRBV4-3 to TRBJ1-2; D is perhaps TRBD1 (5 bases). Looked up from germline, CDR1 is LGHNA and CDR2 is YSLEER. The CDR3 has 17 residues. The V and J ends lost 3 bases and 8 bases respectively, with 25 bases between them. CDR3 in DNA: TGCGCCAGCAGCCACATCCCGACGGGGGTCATGGGGTACGGCTACACCTTC. Translating it yields CASSHIPTGVMGYGYTF.

J is TRBJ2-3 and V is TRBV25-1, with 13 bases aligning to TRBD2. CDR1 MGHDK and CDR2 SYGVNS come from the germline V gene. The V gene end was trimmed by 4 bases and the J gene end by 2 bases; junction bases not matched to a gene: 6. The CDR3 is 17 residues long. The CDR3 protein is CASSGLAGGRHTDTQYF. CDR3 bases: TGTGCCAGCAGTGGACTAGCGGGAGGCCGCCACACAGATACGCAGTATTTT. Using reference TRBV25-1 and TRBJ2-3 for the parts outside the CDR3, the full variable domain is EADIYQTPRYLVIGTGKKITLECSQTMGHDKMYWYQQDPGMELHLIHYSYGVNSTEKGDLSSESTVSRIRTEHFPLTLESARPSHTSQYLCASSGLAGGRHTDTQYFGPGTRLTVL.

The V and J genes are TRBV21-1 and TRBJ2-5; the table's D call, TRBD2, has no DNA check behind it. TRBV21-1 is given as a pseudogene. The CDR3 consists of 15 residues. CDR3 in amino acids: CASSKVFAGKETQYF. The CDR3 coding sequence is TGTGCCAGCAGCAAAGTTTTTGCCGGGAAAGAGACCCAGTACTTC.

The chain is built from TRBV27 and TRBJ2-5; unclear D gene. Gene TRBJ2-7 matches the end of the DNA better, so the J call may be wrong. From germline, CDR1 is MNHEY and CDR2 SMNVEV (reference sequence). CDR3 length equals 15 residues. CDR3 amino acids: CASSLFPAASYEQYF. The CDR3 nucleotides read TGTGCCAGCAGTTTATTTCCGGCGGCCTCCTACGAGCAGTACTTC.

In this sample, this clone turned up a few times. The CDR3 sequence is CASSQGTGDTEAFF. CDR3 DNA sequence: TGTGCCAGCAGCCAAGGGACAGGGGACACTGAAGCTTTCTTT. The chain links TRBV4-2 to TRBJ1-1; 9 positions match TRBD1. Per the germline V gene, CDR1 is LGHNA and CDR2 is YNFKEQ. V was pared by 1 base and J by 3 bases, with 0 bases of the junction left unmatched. CDR3 length: 14 residues.

The chain employs TRBV18 and TRBJ1-1; 7 nucleotides agree with TRBD1. After removal of 3 bases from V and 4 bases from J, the junction contained 5 bases not matched to a gene. Germline V gene sequence: CDR1 KGHSH, CDR2 LQKENI. The CDR3 sequence is 14 residues long. The CDR3 nucleotides are TGTGCCAGCTCACCGACAGGGTTCGGCACTGAAGCTTTCTTT. It codes for CASSPTGFGTEAFF.

This clone was recorded once. The rearrangement links TRBV5-6 to TRBJ2-1; possibly TRBD1 for D (6 bases). From germline, CDR1 is SGHDT and CDR2 YYEEEE. With 0 bases removed from V and 8 bases from J, the gap between germline ends came to 18 bases. The CDR3 consists of 16 residues. CDR3 loop: CASSLGTGSPHYEQFF. As DNA, the CDR3 is TGTGCCAGCAGCTTGGGTACAGGGAGCCCACACTATGAGCAGTTCTTC.

As for this clone: Additional DNA sequences in this sample encode the identical CDR3. V is TRBV5-1 and J is TRBJ2-7; no clear D. V gave up 5 bases and J gave up 3 bases, with 9 bases separating them. The CDR3 extends over 12 amino acids. Germline V gene data show CDR1 as SGHRS and CDR2 as YFSETQ. CDR3 nucleotide sequence: TGCGCCAGCAGTTTCGACCGCTACGAGCAGTACTTC. Protein sequence: CASSFDRYEQYF.